This entry features one TCR beta chain sequence. The antigen remains undetermined. CDR3 length equals 15 residues. V was cut by 4 bases and J by 5 bases, with 17 bases left in between. The germline V gene encodes CDR1 MGHRA and CDR2 YSYEKL. The sample belongs to a study of CD8 T cells in ankylosing spondylitis. General study points: Earlier reports found some motif variants in synovial fluid and blood in reactive arthritis. Apparently characteristic of ankylosing spondylitis blood was a TCR beta motif (fewer than 10 highly homologous variants). The authors found the disease-linked clones to be CD8+ and relatively rare in peripheral blood. Reportedly, significant enrichment of disease-linked clones occurred in matched ankylosing spondylitis synovial fluid.

Making use of molecular barcodes, quantitative 5'-RACE generated TCR beta libraries. One entry per CDR3 protein results from TCRdb running MiXCR on the 5' RACE reads. The repertoire consists of around 890,000 distinct CDR3 sequences, with approximately 12% occurring once and the leading ten covering approximately 0.5%. The sequenced material came from blood, either unsorted or a sorted T cell fraction (not recorded which). This sequence was found in a male donor with ankylosing spondylitis. The chain links TRBV4-1 to TRBJ2-5; D may be TRBD2 (6 bases). The CDR3 DNA follows: TGCGCCAGCAGCCCGGGACTCCCGATAACGGAGACCCAGTACTTC. Its protein is CASSPGLPITETQYF.